The clone carrying this T cell receptor beta chain was found a few times. Its antigen is unknown. CDR1 and CDR2 (germline): SGHTA, FQGNSA. The CDR3 sequence is 16 residues long. Trimming pared 5 bases from V and 6 bases from J, leaving 20 bases between. The data originate from a study of post-analysis software for immune sequencing data. Whole-study results and caveats: Included in a set of a few TRBV segments more frequent in patients than controls were TRBV5-6, TRBV5-1 and TRBV20-1.

Carried by the TCR beta cDNA libraries were unique molecular identifiers. TCRdb independently ran MiXCR on the PCR reads; one entry per CDR3 protein. Of under 900,000 distinct CDR3 sequences in the sample, roughly 50% were seen once. The V and J genes are TRBV7-2 and TRBJ2-1; D perhaps matches TRBD2 (8 bases). The origin of this receptor is a girl between 10 and 17 years old with multiple sclerosis. Sequencing used blood. The CDR3 DNA reads as TGTGCCAGCAGCATGGGACAGAGGACTAGCATCAATGAGCAGTTCTTC. This codes for CASSMGQRTSINEQFF. The full variable domain, its missing parts supplied by reference TRBV7-2 and TRBJ2-1, is GAGVSQSPSNKVTEKGKDVELRCDPISGHTALYWYRQSLGQGLEFLIYFQGNSAPDKSGLPSDRFSAERTGGSVSTLTIQRTQQEDSAVYLCASSMGQRTSINEQFFGPGTRLTVL.